This T cell receptor beta chain was identified in a study of blood T cells in healthy people across ages. A second PCR, run for about 7 to 12 cycles, used a sample-barcoded 5' primer plus a J-beta primer mix. TCRdb called the 5' RACE reads again in MiXCR, with one record for every CDR3 protein. The sample lists about 770,000 distinct CDR3 sequences, around two fifths occurring once. This CDR3 has 12 amino acids. V lost 3 bases and J 9 bases, leaving 12 bases between the germline ends. Germline CDR1 and CDR2: DFQATT and SNEGSKA (reference sequence). The sequence was obtained from a man in his 60s in good health. The source material was blood. V gene TRBV20-1 combines with J gene TRBJ2-1, with D tentatively TRBD1 or TRBD2 (5 bases each). CDR3 amino acids: CSASPYGAEQFF. The CDR3 nucleotides are TGCAGTGCTAGTCCGTACGGGGCTGAGCAGTTCTTC.